Listed here are 10 T cell receptor beta chains from one sample, sequenced in a study of cytomegalovirus exposure and HLA in healthy donors. The method was immunoSEQ multiplex PCR; TCRdb's version includes in-frame clones alone and lacks a portion of them. The data show about 78,000 clones, 90% to 97% seen once. The sequenced sample was PBMCs. Receptors originate from a man younger than 35 in good health and CMV-seropositive.

The sample holds one count of this clone. The V and J genes are TRBV2 and TRBJ2-1; D call uncertain. The germline V gene encodes CDR1 SNHLY and CDR2 FYNNEI. This CDR3 contains 15 residues. V was shortened by 2 bases and J by 3 bases, with 11 bases between the two germline ends. The CDR3 bases are TGTGCCAGCAGTGAACGTTCCCTAAGCTACAATGAGCAGTTCTTC. It codes for CASSERSLSYNEQFF.

The chain has TRBV28 and TRBJ2-7; D is perhaps TRBD1 (5 bases). V was pared by 5 bases and J by 5 bases, with 19 bases between. Germline-derived CDR1 and CDR2 are MDHEN and SYDVKM. This CDR3 region has 15 residues. The chain's CDR3 is CASSPLTRVGHEQYF. CDR3 DNA sequence: TGTGCCAGCAGTCCACTAACCAGGGTAGGGCACGAGCAGTACTTC.

The DNA for the CDR3 is TGCGCCAGCAGCTTGACAGCAACTAATGAAAAACTGTTTTTT. This sequence encodes CASSLTATNEKLFF. The V and J genes are TRBV5-1 and TRBJ1-4; unclear D gene. V gave up 1 base and J gave up 0 bases, with 4 bases separating them. CDR1 is SGHRS, CDR2 YFSETQ, per germline. This CDR3 has 14 amino acids. Variable domain in full (rest from reference TRBV5-1 and TRBJ1-4): KAGVTQTPRYLIKTRGQQVTLSCSPISGHRSVSWYQQTPGQGLQFLFEYFSETQRNKGNFPGRFSGRQFSNSRSEMNVSTLELGDSALYLCASSLTATNEKLFFGSGTQLSVL.

The chain employs TRBV7-9 and TRBJ1-1; maybe TRBD1 (6 bases). This CDR3 has 14 residues. Per the germline V gene, CDR1 is SEHNR and CDR2 is FQNEAQ (reference sequence). The V end lost 6 bases, the J end lost 3 bases, and 14 bases lay between the germline ends. CDR3 loop: CASRLEGTYTEAFF. CDR3 DNA: TGTGCCAGCAGACTAGAGGGGACATACACTGAAGCTTTCTTT.

The sample holds one count of this clone. The rearrangement uses TRBV5-4 and TRBJ2-5, with 9 bases matching TRBD1. The germline V gene encodes CDR1 SGHNT and CDR2 YYREEE (reference sequence). Trimming at V came to 3 bases and at J to 5 bases, leaving 5 bases not matched to a gene. This CDR3 region has 14 residues. The CDR3 sequence: CASSSTGGRETQYF. Written as DNA, the CDR3 is TGTGCCAGCAGCTCGACAGGGGGACGGGAGACCCAGTACTTC.

The J gene is TRBJ1-2, the V gene TRBV25-1; the match to TRBD1 covers 9 bases. This CDR3 region has 15 residues. V shed 6 bases, J shed 6 bases, and the junction held 11 bases outside the gene matches. Germline loops: CDR1 MGHDK, CDR2 SYGVNS. The CDR3, as DNA: TGTGCCAGCAGACCGCACGGGGGGACAGGGCATGGCTACACCTTC. It yields the protein CASRPHGGTGHGYTF.

The chain employs TRBV28 and TRBJ1-4; D might be TRBD1 (5 bases). The CDR3 length is 14 residues. Germline-derived CDR1 and CDR2 are MDHEN and SYDVKM. Deletions cut 3 bases from V and 0 bases from J, with 5 bases between. The CDR3: CASSLTATNEKLFF. The CDR3 DNA follows: TGTGCCAGCAGTTTGACAGCAACTAATGAAAAACTGTTTTTT. Using reference TRBV28 and TRBJ1-4 for the parts outside the CDR3, the full variable domain is DVKVTQSSRYLVKRTGEKVFLECVQDMDHENMFWYRQDPGLGLRLIYFSYDVKMKEKGDIPEGYSVSREKKERFSLILESASTNQTSMYLCASSLTATNEKLFFGSGTQLSVL.

This clone appeared a single time. The chain combines TRBV4-2 with TRBJ2-3; D may be TRBD2 (5 bases). The CDR3 is 16 amino acids. CDR1 and CDR2 from the germline V gene are LGHNA and YNFKEQ. Trimming removed 0 bases at V and 0 bases at J, with 10 bases between. The CDR3 loop is CASSQDGELSTDTQYF. CDR3 nucleotide sequence: TGTGCCAGCAGCCAAGATGGGGAGCTTAGCACAGATACGCAGTATTTT.

The rearrangement links TRBV28 to TRBJ2-7; D is undetermined. V gave up 2 bases and J gave up 4 bases, with 15 bases separating them. This CDR3 is 15 amino acids long. Germline V gene sequence: CDR1 MDHEN, CDR2 SYDVKM. The CDR3 DNA reads TGTGCCAGCAGTTTAGGGCAATTTTCCCTATACGAGCAGTACTTC. Translation: CASSLGQFSLYEQYF.

V usage is TRBV9 and J usage is TRBJ1-3, with D unclear. This CDR3 has 17 residues. CDR1 and CDR2 from the germline V gene are SGDLS and YYNGEE. With 0 bases removed from V and 3 bases from J, the gap between germline ends came to 16 bases. CDR3 in DNA: TGTGCCAGCAGCGTAGGAGGGTCCGAGGGAGGTGGAAACACCATATATTTT. This encodes CASSVGGSEGGGNTIYF.